Below are 4 T cell receptor beta chains sequenced from a single sample in a study of breast tumors, draining lymph nodes, adjacent tissues. TCRdb re-called the multiplex PCR reads with MiXCR, one entry per CDR3 protein. The sample consists of 150,000 to 200,000 distinct CDR3 sequences, approximately 30% of them appearing once. The lymph nodes were axillary draining lymph nodes from breast cancer patients. The sequencing sample was made of axillary lymph node tissue. These receptors were taken from a female donor with breast cancer. Some clones in this sample may be carry-over from other donors' samples.

This clonotype has a count of ten or more. The chain carries TRBV7-6 and TRBJ1-2; D is unclear. CDR3 length: 14 residues. V shed 2 bases and J shed 5 bases, with 12 bases lying between them. Germline CDR1 and CDR2: SGHVS and FNYEAQ. In nucleotides, the CDR3 is TGTGCCAGCAGCTTACACGGTGGGAGGTATGGCTACACCTTC. It is translated as CASSLHGGRYGYTF.

V gene TRBV2 combines with J gene TRBJ1-5; tentatively, D is TRBD1 (5 bases). V lost 9 bases and J lost 3, with 18 bases in between. Germline CDR1 reads SNHLY; CDR2 reads FYNNEI. The CDR3 covers 15 residues. CDR3 nucleotide sequence: TGTGCCAGTAGTTGGCAGGGACCCTACAATCAGCCCCAGCATTTT. Translation: CASSWQGPYNQPQHF.

This clonotype occurred many times. This chain connects TRBV20-1 to TRBJ1-6; the match to TRBD1 covers 7 bases. Germline CDR1 DFQATT, CDR2 SNEGSKA (reference sequence). V lost 2 bases to trimming and J lost 6 bases; unmatched junction nucleotides: 4. The CDR3 has 14 amino acids. Here the CDR3 DNA reads TGCAGTGCTAGATTAGACAGGGTTAATTCACCCCTCCACTTT. It specifies CSARLDRVNSPLHF.

This clonotype came up many times. This chain joins TRBV6-5 and TRBJ1-2; TRBD1 is a possible D gene (6 bases). Germline V lookup: CDR1 MNHEY, CDR2 SVGAGI. Trimming removed 5 bases at V and 9 bases at J, with 16 bases between. CDR3 size: 13 residues. CDR3 bases: TGTGCCAGCAGTAATCAGGGGACGTTAAGCTACACCTTC. Translating it yields CASSNQGTLSYTF.